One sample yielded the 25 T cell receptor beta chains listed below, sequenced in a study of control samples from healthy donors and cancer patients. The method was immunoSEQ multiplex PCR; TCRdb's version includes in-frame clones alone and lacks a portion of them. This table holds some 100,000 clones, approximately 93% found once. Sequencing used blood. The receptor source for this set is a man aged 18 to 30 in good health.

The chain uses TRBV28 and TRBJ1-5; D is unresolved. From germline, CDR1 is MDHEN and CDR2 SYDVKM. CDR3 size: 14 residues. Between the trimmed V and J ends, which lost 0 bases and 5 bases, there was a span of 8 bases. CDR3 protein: CASSLWAEDQPQHF. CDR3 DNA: TGTGCCAGCAGTTTATGGGCGGAAGATCAGCCCCAGCATTTT.

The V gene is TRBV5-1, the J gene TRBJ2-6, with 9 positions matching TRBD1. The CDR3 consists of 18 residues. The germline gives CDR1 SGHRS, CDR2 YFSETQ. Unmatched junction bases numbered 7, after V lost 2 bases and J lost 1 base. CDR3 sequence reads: CASSFGTGYESGANVLTF. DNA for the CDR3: TGCGCCAGCAGCTTTGGGACAGGGTATGAGTCTGGGGCCAACGTCCTGACTTTC.

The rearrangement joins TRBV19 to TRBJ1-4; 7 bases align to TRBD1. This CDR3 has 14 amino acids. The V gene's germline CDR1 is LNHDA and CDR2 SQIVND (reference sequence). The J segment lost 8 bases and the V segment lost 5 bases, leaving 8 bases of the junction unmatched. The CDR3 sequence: CASSVRDSNEKLFF. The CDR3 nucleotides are TGTGCCAGTAGTGTCCGGGACAGTAACGAAAAACTGTTTTTT. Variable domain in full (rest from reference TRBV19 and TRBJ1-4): DGGITQSPKYLFRKEGQNVTLSCEQNLNHDAMYWYRQDPGQGLRLIYYSQIVNDFQKGDIAEGYSVSREKKESFPLTVTSAQKNPTAFYLCASSVRDSNEKLFFGSGTQLSVL.

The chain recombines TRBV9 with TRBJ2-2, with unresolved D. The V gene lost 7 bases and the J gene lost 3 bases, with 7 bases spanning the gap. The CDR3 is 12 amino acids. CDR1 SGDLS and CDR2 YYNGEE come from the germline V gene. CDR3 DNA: TGTGCCAGCGGCTCATACACCGGGGAGCTGTTTTTT. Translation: CASGSYTGELFF.

This CDR3 is CASSPISSFRILLGNTIYF. In nucleotides, the CDR3 is TGTGCCAGCAGCCCTATCTCGTCCTTTCGGATTCTTCTTGGAAACACCATATATTTT. J is TRBJ1-3 and V is TRBV3-1 (or the pseudogene TRBV3-2); D is undetermined. V gave up 4 bases and J gave up 3 bases, with 25 bases separating them. Germline CDR1 is LGHDT and CDR2 is YNNKEL (reference sequence). There are 19 residues in the CDR3.

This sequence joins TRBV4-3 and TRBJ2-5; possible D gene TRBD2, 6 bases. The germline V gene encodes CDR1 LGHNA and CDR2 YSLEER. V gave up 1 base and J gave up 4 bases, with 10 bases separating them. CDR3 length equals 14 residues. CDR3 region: CASSQAGERETQYF. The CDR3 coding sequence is TGCGCCAGCAGCCAAGCGGGAGAGCGAGAGACCCAGTACTTC.

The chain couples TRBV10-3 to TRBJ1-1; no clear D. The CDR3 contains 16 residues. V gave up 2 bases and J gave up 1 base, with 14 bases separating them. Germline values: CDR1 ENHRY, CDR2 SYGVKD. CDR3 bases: TGTGCCATCAGTGAGATGTTGGCCGAGGGGAACACTGAAGCTTTCTTT. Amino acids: CAISEMLAEGNTEAFF.

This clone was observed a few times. CDR3 bases: TGTGCCAGCAGCCAAGTTGGGAATTTCCCTAGCACAGATACGCAGTATTTT. It is translated as CASSQVGNFPSTDTQYF. The chain links TRBV4-2 to TRBJ2-3; D is unresolved. V lost 1 base, J lost 0 bases, and 14 bases lay in between. The CDR3 runs to 17 residues. Per germline, CDR1 LGHNA and CDR2 YNFKEQ.

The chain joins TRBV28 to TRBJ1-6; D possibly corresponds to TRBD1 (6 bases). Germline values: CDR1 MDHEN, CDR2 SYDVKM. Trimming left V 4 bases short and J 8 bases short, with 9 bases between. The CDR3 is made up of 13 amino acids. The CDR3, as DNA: TGTGCCAGCAGTTCCCGGACAGATTCACCCCTCCACTTT. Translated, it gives CASSSRTDSPLHF.

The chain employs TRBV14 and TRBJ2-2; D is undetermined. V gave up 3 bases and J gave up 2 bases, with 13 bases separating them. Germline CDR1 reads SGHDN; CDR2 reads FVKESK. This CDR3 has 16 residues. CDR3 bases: TGTGCCAGCAGCCATTTTGTACCGAGAAACACCGGGGAGCTGTTTTTT. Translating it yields CASSHFVPRNTGELFF.

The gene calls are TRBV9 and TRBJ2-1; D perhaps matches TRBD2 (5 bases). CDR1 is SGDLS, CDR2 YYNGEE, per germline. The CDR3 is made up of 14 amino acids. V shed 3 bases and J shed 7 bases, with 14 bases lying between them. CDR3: CASSDGETGNEQFF. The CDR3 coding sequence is TGTGCCAGCAGCGATGGAGAGACGGGGAATGAGCAGTTCTTC. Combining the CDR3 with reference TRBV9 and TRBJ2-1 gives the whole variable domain DSGVTQTPKHLITATGQRVTLRCSPRSGDLSVYWYQQSLDQGLQFLIQYYNGEERAKGNILERFSAQQFPDLHSELNLSSLELGDSALYFCASSDGETGNEQFFGPGTRLTVL.

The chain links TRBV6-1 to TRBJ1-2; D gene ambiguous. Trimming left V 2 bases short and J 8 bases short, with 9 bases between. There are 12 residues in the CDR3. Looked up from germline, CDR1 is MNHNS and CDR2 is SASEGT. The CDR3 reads CASSENKGGYTF. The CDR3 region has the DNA TGTGCCAGCAGTGAAAATAAGGGCGGCTACACCTTC.

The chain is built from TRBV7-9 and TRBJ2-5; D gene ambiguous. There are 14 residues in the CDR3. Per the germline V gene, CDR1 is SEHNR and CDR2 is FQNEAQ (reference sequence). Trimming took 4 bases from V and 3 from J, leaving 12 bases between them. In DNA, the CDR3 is TGTGCCAGCAGCTCGTGGGCAGGCAAAGAGACCCAGTACTTC. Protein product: CASSSWAGKETQYF.

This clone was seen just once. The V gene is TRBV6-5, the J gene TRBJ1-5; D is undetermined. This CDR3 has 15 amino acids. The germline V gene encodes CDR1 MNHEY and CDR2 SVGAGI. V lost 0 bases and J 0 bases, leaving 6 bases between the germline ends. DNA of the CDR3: TGTGCCAGCAGTTACTCTGGAAGTAGCAATCAGCCCCAGCATTTT. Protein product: CASSYSGSSNQPQHF.

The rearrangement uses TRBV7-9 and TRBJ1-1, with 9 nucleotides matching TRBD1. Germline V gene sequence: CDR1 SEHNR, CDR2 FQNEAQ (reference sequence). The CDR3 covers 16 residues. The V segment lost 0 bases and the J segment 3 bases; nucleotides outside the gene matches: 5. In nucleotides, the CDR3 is TGTGCCAGCAGCTTAGCTCCCCGGGACAGGGACACTGAAGCTTTCTTT. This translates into CASSLAPRDRDTEAFF.

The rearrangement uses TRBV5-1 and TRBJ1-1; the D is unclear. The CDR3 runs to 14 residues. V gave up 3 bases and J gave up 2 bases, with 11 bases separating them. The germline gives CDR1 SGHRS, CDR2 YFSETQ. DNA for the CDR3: TGCGCCAGCAGCTCCCTCGGAGGAAACACTGAAGCTTTCTTT. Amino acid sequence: CASSSLGGNTEAFF. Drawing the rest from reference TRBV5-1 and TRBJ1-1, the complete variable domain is KAGVTQTPRYLIKTRGQQVTLSCSPISGHRSVSWYQQTPGQGLQFLFEYFSETQRNKGNFPGRFSGRQFSNSRSEMNVSTLELGDSALYLCASSSLGGNTEAFFGQGTRLTVV.

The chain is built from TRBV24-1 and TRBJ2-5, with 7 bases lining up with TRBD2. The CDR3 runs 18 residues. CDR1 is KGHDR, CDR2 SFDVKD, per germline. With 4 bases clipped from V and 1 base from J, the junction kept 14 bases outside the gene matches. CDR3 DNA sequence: TGTGCCACCAGTGAGGGGGGGGACTGGTCATCCCTCCAAGAGACCCAGTACTTC. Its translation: CATSEGGDWSSLQETQYF.

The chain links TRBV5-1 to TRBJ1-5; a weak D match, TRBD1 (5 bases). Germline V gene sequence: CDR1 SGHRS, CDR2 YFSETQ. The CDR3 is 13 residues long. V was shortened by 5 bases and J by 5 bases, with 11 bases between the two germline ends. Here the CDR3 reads CASRQEIHQPQHF. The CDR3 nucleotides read TGCGCCAGCAGACAGGAAATTCATCAGCCCCAGCATTTT.

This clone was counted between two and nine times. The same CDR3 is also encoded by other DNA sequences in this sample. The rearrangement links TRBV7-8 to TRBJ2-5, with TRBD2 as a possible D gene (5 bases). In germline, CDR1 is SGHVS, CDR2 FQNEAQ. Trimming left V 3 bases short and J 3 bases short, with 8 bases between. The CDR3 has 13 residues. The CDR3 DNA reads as TGTGCCAGCAGCTTCGGACTTAAAGAGACCCAGTACTTC. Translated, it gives CASSFGLKETQYF.

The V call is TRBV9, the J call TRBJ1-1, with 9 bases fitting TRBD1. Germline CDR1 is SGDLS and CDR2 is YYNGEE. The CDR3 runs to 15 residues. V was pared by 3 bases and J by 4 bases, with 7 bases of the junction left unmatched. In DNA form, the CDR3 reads TGTGCCAGCAGCGGGGCACAGGGGGCGCGCACTGAAGCTTTCTTT. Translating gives CASSGAQGARTEAFF.

The CDR3 loop reads CASTQPQGANQPQHF. The CDR3 coding sequence is TGTGCCAGCACTCAACCTCAGGGGGCGAATCAGCCCCAGCATTTT. The rearrangement links TRBV5-8 to TRBJ1-5, with 8 bases aligning to TRBD1. V shed 6 bases, J shed 4 bases, and the junction held 9 bases outside the gene matches. CDR1 and CDR2 from the germline V gene are SGHTS and YDEGEE. The CDR3 is made up of 15 amino acids.

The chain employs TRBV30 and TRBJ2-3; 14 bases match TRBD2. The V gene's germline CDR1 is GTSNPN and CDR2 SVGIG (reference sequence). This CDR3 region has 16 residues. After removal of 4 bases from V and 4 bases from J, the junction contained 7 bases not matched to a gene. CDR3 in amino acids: CAWTPGLAGGPDTQYF. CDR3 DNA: TGTGCCTGGACCCCCGGACTAGCGGGAGGCCCAGATACGCAGTATTTT. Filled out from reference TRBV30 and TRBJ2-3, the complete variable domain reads SQTIHQWPATLVQPVGSPLSLECTVEGTSNPNLYWYRQAAGRGLQLLFYSVGIGQISSEVPQNLSASRPQDRQFILSSKKLLLSDSGFYLCAWTPGLAGGPDTQYFGPGTRLTVL.

The DNA for the CDR3 is TGTGCCACCTCCCATCGGACTAGCGAGACAGATACGCAGTATTTT. It encodes CATSHRTSETDTQYF. The J gene is TRBJ2-3, the V gene TRBV13; 9 nucleotides align to TRBD2. CDR1 is PRHDT and CDR2 is FYEKMQ in the germline V gene (reference sequence). V gave up 10 bases and J gave up 3 bases; unmatched junction bases: 11. This CDR3 has 15 residues. Looking up the rest from reference TRBV13 and TRBJ2-3 gives the full variable domain: AAGVIQSPRHLIKEKRETATLKCYPIPRHDTVYWYQQGPGQDPQFLISFYEKMQSDKGSIPDRFSAQQFSDYHSELNMSSLELGDSALYFCATSHRTSETDTQYFGPGTRLTVL.

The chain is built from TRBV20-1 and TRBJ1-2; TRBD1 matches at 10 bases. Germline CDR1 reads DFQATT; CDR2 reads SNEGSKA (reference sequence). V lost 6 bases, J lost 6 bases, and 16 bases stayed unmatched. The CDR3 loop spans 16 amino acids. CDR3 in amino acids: CSASGKTGGVSDGYTF. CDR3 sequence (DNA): TGCAGTGCGAGTGGGAAGACAGGGGGCGTCAGCGATGGCTACACCTTC.

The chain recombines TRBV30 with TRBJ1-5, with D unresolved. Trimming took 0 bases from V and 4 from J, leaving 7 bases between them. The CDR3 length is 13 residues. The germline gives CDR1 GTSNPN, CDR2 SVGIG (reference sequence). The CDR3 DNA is TGTGCCTGGAGTGTACCCCCGAATCAGCCCCAGCATTTT. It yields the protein CAWSVPPNQPQHF.